This entry concerns a single TCR beta chain. Libraries were prepared by immunoSEQ multiplex PCR; TCRdb keeps only in-frame clonotypes and omits some of them. In the table there are around 300,000 clones, 85% of which are singletons. V was clipped by 8 bases and J by 2 bases, with 9 bases between them. The length of the CDR3 is 12 residues. Germline loops: CDR1 WSHSY, CDR2 SAAADI. The sample originates from a study of blood T cell repertoires in COVID-19. This TCR came from a woman in her forties or fifties who had recovered from COVID-19. The chain recombines TRBV10-2 with TRBJ1-2; D not resolved. Sequencing was performed on PBMCs or T cells enriched from blood (not recorded which). The CDR3 sequence is CASFIRNYGYTF. CDR3 sequence (DNA): TGCGCCAGCTTTATTCGGAACTATGGCTACACCTTC.